These T cell receptor beta chains were read from a single sample in a study of blood T cell repertoires in COVID-19. TCRdb's copy holds only in-frame clones and misses some; the assay was immunoSEQ multiplex PCR. The sample has about 440,000 clones, about 87% seen once; the top ten hold around 12%. The specimen was peripheral blood. Receptors were obtained from a woman aged 50 to 60 with COVID-19, enrolled during active disease. Each CDR3 is given with its conserved first and last residue. Each record gives: V gene, J gene, clone size, D gene, CDR3 DNA, CDR3 protein. D genes are given only for firm matches. Size values are once, few and many counts, or a class for expanded clones, and some rows have none.

V: TRBV27
J: TRBJ1-2
size: .
D: TRBD1
DNA: TGTGCCAGCAGTTTGGGTCAGGACAGGAGCCAGAAGGGCTACACCTTC
CDR3: CASSLGQDRSQKGYTF

V: TRBV4-1
J: TRBJ2-1
size: .
D: .
DNA: TGCGCCAGCAGCCAAGGAACAGGGGAGGTTGAGCAGTTCTTC
CDR3: CASSQGTGEVEQFF

V: TRBV23-1
J: TRBJ2-1
size: .
D: .
DNA: TGCGCCAGCAGTCTTGTTATCCGGGATGAGAAGTTCTTC
CDR3: CASSLVIRDEKFF

V: TRBV6-2/TRBV6-3
J: TRBJ2-3
size: .
D: .
DNA: TGTGCCAGCAGCTTGGACTACACAGATACGCAGTATTTT
CDR3: CASSLDYTDTQYF

V: TRBV9
J: TRBJ2-7
size: .
D: TRBD1
DNA: TGTGCCAGCAGCGTTACAGGGGGATCAACCTACGAGCAGTACTTC
CDR3: CASSVTGGSTYEQYF

V: TRBV24-1
J: TRBJ2-7
size: .
D: .
DNA: TGTGCCACCAGTGTAGGGGGGGCCTCCTACGAGCAGTACTTC
CDR3: CATSVGGASYEQYF

V: TRBV18
J: TRBJ1-2
size: once
D: .
DNA: TGTGCCAGTCAAGGCGTCAGGGAGGGAGGCTACACCTTC
CDR3: CASQGVREGGYTF

V: TRBV5-6
J: TRBJ2-2
size: .
D: TRBD2
DNA: TGTGCCAGCAGCTTTATAGCGGGGGGTGGCACCGGGGAGCTGTTTTTT
CDR3: CASSFIAGGGTGELFF

V: TRBV5-1
J: TRBJ2-1
size: .
D: .
DNA: TGCGCCAGCAGTTTTGGGGACTGGAACAATGAGCAGTTCTTC
CDR3: CASSFGDWNNEQFF

V: TRBV3-1/TRBV3-2
J: TRBJ2-7
size: .
D: TRBD1
DNA: TGTGCCAGCAGCCTACAGGGGTTCTACGAGCAGTACTTC
CDR3: CASSLQGFYEQYF

V: TRBV6-5
J: TRBJ1-5
size: .
D: TRBD1
DNA: TGTGCCAGTCGACAGGGTAATCAGCCCCAGCATTTT
CDR3: CASRQGNQPQHF

V: TRBV18
J: TRBJ2-6
size: .
D: TRBD1
DNA: TGTGCCAGCTCGACCCGGACAGGGAAAAGCTCTGGGGCCAACGTCCTGACTTTC
CDR3: CASSTRTGKSSGANVLTF

V: TRBV30
J: TRBJ2-3
size: .
D: TRBD1
DNA: TGTGCCTGGGACCGGACAGGGGGCGCAGATACGCAGTATTTT
CDR3: CAWDRTGGADTQYF

V: TRBV9
J: TRBJ1-6
size: .
D: TRBD1
DNA: TGTGCCAGCAGCGTAAGTCACAGGGGAGATAATTCACCCCTCCACTTT
CDR3: CASSVSHRGDNSPLHF

V: TRBV11-2
J: TRBJ1-1
size: .
D: .
DNA: TGTGCCAGCAGCTTAGGCCTTGGGACTCGGGAGATTGAAGCTTTCTTT
CDR3: CASSLGLGTREIEAFF

V: TRBV6-5
J: TRBJ2-7
size: many
D: .
DNA: TGTGCCAGCCGGACAGCGCGCTACGAGCAGTACTTC
CDR3: CASRTARYEQYF

V: TRBV6-6
J: TRBJ2-1
size: .
D: TRBD2
DNA: TGTGCCAGCAGTTCGGGACTAGCCCGCGATGAGCAGTTCTTC
CDR3: CASSSGLARDEQFF

V: TRBV4-2
J: TRBJ1-1
size: .
D: TRBD1
DNA: TGTGCCAGCAGCCAAGTCCTTGGGCCGGGACAGGGGGCCACTGAAGCTTTCTTT
CDR3: CASSQVLGPGQGATEAFF

V: TRBV19
J: TRBJ1-3
size: once
D: .
DNA: TGTGCCACCCGGGACTCTGGAAACACCATATATTTT
CDR3: CATRDSGNTIYF

V: TRBV2
J: TRBJ1-1
size: .
D: .
DNA: TGTGCCAGCAAGATTCCCCACTCTCGGGACACTGAAGCTTTCTTT
CDR3: CASKIPHSRDTEAFF

V: TRBV3-1/TRBV3-2
J: TRBJ2-7
size: .
D: .
DNA: TGTGCCAGCAGCCCCGACGGAGGCTCCTACGAGCAGTACTTC
CDR3: CASSPDGGSYEQYF

V: TRBV4-2
J: TRBJ1-1
size: once
D: .
DNA: TGTGCCAGCAGCCAAGATGACAGGAACACTGAAGCTTTCTTT
CDR3: CASSQDDRNTEAFF

V: TRBV30
J: TRBJ1-2
size: .
D: .
DNA: TGTGCCTGGAGTGTAAGTGGCGGAATATATGGCTACACCTTC
CDR3: CAWSVSGGIYGYTF

V: TRBV27
J: TRBJ1-5
size: .
D: .
DNA: TGTGCCAGCAGTTTCCTCGGCAATCAGCCCCAGCATTTT
CDR3: CASSFLGNQPQHF

V: TRBV2
J: TRBJ1-2
size: .
D: TRBD1
DNA: TGTGCCAGCCGAAACGTAGACAGGGCGACTGGCTACACCTTC
CDR3: CASRNVDRATGYTF

V: TRBV5-4
J: TRBJ1-1
size: .
D: .
DNA: TGTGCCTGGAGACAGGCGAACACTGAAGCTTTCTTT
CDR3: CAWRQANTEAFF

V: TRBV5-4
J: TRBJ2-1
size: .
D: .
DNA: TGTGCCAGCAGCTCTTGGGGGGCCTACAATGAGCAGTTCTTC
CDR3: CASSSWGAYNEQFF

V: TRBV18
J: TRBJ2-1
size: .
D: TRBD2
DNA: TGTGCCAGCTCACCACGGGGGGGGTTCTACAATGAGCAGTTCTTC
CDR3: CASSPRGGFYNEQFF

V: TRBV6-1
J: TRBJ1-2
size: .
D: .
DNA: TGTGCCAGCAGTGAAAAGGGAAGGAGGCCTAACTATGGCTACACCTTC
CDR3: CASSEKGRRPNYGYTF

V: TRBV10-3
J: TRBJ1-2
size: .
D: .
DNA: TGTGCCATCACTCGTAGCACACAGGGAAACTCTAACTATGGCTACACCTTC
CDR3: CAITRSTQGNSNYGYTF

V: TRBV7-6
J: TRBJ1-2
size: .
D: .
DNA: TGTGCCAGCAGCTTGGGAGGGAACTATGGCTACACCTTC
CDR3: CASSLGGNYGYTF

V: TRBV7-6
J: TRBJ2-1
size: .
D: .
DNA: TGTGCCAGCAGCTCTATTCCGGGATCCTCGCTACTTTACAATGAGCAGTTCTTC
CDR3: CASSSIPGSSLLYNEQFF

V: TRBV5-1
J: TRBJ1-1
size: .
D: TRBD1
DNA: TGCGCCAGCAGCCTAGACAGGGTAATTACTGAAGCTTTCTTT
CDR3: CASSLDRVITEAFF

V: TRBV2
J: TRBJ1-1
size: .
D: TRBD1
DNA: TGTGCCAGCAGACAGGGGGAAAGGGGTGAAGCTTTCTTT
CDR3: CASRQGERGEAFF

V: TRBV19
J: TRBJ1-2
size: .
D: .
DNA: TGTGCCAGCCGCCGCGCCGGTACAGGGAATGGCGGCTACACCTTC
CDR3: CASRRAGTGNGGYTF

V: TRBV6-1
J: TRBJ2-3
size: .
D: TRBD2
DNA: TGTGCCAGCAGTGATAAGGGGCTAGCGGGGCAACTTCGCACAGATACGCAGTATTTT
CDR3: CASSDKGLAGQLRTDTQYF

V: TRBV11-2
J: TRBJ2-2
size: .
D: .
DNA: TGTGCCAGCAGCCCTCACCTTGAGGGCGGGGAGCTGTTTTTT
CDR3: CASSPHLEGGELFF

V: TRBV5-1
J: TRBJ2-1
size: .
D: TRBD2
DNA: TGCGCCAGCAGCCTCAGACTAGCGGGGGGCCTAAGCTCCTACAATGAGCAGTTCTTC
CDR3: CASSLRLAGGLSSYNEQFF

V: TRBV5-5
J: TRBJ1-6
size: few
D: .
DNA: TGTGCCAGCAGTTGGGGCATCACCGAGGGGGCACCCCTCCACTTT
CDR3: CASSWGITEGAPLHF

V: TRBV12-3/TRBV12-4
J: TRBJ2-1
size: .
D: .
DNA: TGTGCCAGCAACGGTGCGGGCCACAATGAGCAGTTCTTC
CDR3: CASNGAGHNEQFF

V: TRBV11-2
J: TRBJ2-7
size: .
D: TRBD1
DNA: TGTGCCAGCAGCTCCGACAGGGCCTACGAGCAGTACTTC
CDR3: CASSSDRAYEQYF

V: TRBV30
J: TRBJ2-7
size: .
D: .
DNA: TGTGCCTGGAGTGTCAGGCTCATAGTGGAACAGTACTTC
CDR3: CAWSVRLIVEQYF

V: TRBV25-1
J: TRBJ1-4
size: .
D: .
DNA: TGTGCCAGCAGTGAATTAACCGGTGGTCAGGGTGAAGAAAAACTGTTTTTT
CDR3: CASSELTGGQGEEKLFF

V: TRBV5-5
J: TRBJ2-1
size: .
D: .
DNA: TGTGCCAGCAGCTTGGCGGGGTCCTACAATGAGCAGTTCTTC
CDR3: CASSLAGSYNEQFF

V: TRBV12-3/TRBV12-4
J: TRBJ1-1
size: .
D: .
DNA: TGTGCCAGCAGCTCCCAGGGGCGAGAAGCTTTCTTT
CDR3: CASSSQGREAFF

V: TRBV24-1
J: TRBJ1-5
size: few
D: .
DNA: TGTGCCACCAGTGAAGCGGGTGGGAGCAATCAGCCCCAGCATTTT
CDR3: CATSEAGGSNQPQHF

V: TRBV3-1/TRBV3-2
J: TRBJ1-5
size: .
D: .
DNA: TGTGCCAGCAGCCAAGGTACAGGGAATCAGCCCCAGCATTTT
CDR3: CASSQGTGNQPQHF